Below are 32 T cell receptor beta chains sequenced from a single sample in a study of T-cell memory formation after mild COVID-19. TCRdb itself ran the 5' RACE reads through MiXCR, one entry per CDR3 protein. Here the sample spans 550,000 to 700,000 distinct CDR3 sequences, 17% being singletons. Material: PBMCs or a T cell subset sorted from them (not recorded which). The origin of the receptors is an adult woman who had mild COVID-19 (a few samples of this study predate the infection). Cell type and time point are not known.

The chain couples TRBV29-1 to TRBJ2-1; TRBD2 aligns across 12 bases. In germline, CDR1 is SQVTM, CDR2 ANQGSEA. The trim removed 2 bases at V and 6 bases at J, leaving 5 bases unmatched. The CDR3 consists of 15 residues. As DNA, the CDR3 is TGCAGCGTTGAATCCCGGACTAGCGGGGTCAATGAGCAGTTCTTC. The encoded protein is CSVESRTSGVNEQFF.

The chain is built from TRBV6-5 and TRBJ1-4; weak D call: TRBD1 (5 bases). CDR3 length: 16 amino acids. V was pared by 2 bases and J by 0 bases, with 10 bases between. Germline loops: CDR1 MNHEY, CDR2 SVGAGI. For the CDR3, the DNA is TGTGCCAGCAGTTACGGGGGACCTGCAACTAATGAAAAACTGTTTTTT. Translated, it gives CASSYGGPATNEKLFF.

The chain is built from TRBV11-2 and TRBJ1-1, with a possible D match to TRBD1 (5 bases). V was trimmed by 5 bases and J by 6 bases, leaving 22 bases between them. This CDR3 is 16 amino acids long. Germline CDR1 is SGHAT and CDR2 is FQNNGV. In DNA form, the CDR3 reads TGTGCCAGCAGCCCAGGGTACGGCAGGGCTCAGGCTGAAGCTTTCTTT. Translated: CASSPGYGRAQAEAFF.

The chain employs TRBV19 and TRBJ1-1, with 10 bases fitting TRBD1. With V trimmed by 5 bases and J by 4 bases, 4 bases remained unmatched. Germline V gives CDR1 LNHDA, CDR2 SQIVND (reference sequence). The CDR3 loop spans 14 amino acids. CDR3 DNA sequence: TGTGCCAGTAGTGGGACAGGGGCCCCCACTGAAGCTTTCTTT. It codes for CASSGTGAPTEAFF.

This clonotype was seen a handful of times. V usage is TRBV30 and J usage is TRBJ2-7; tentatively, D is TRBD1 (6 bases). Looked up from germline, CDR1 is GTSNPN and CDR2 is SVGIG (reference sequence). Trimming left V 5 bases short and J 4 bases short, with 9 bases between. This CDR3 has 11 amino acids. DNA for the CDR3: TGTGCCTGGGCCCAGGGGTACGAGCAGTACTTC. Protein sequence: CAWAQGYEQYF.

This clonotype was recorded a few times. CDR3 sequence: CARMLSGNFIMNTEAFF. For the CDR3, the DNA is TGTGCCAGAATGCTGTCAGGGAATTTTATTATGAACACTGAAGCTTTCTTT. The V and J genes are TRBV2 and TRBJ1-1, with a tentative D call TRBD1 (5 bases). V lost 9 bases, J lost 0 bases, and 23 bases lay in between. Germline CDR1 is SNHLY and CDR2 is FYNNEI. There are 17 residues in the CDR3.

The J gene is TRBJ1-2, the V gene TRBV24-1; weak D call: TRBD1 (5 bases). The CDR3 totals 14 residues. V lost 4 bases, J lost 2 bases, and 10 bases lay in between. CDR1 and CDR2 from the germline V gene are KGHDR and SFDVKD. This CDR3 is CATSEQGRNYGYTF. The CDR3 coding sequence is TGTGCCACCAGTGAGCAGGGACGGAACTATGGCTACACCTTC.

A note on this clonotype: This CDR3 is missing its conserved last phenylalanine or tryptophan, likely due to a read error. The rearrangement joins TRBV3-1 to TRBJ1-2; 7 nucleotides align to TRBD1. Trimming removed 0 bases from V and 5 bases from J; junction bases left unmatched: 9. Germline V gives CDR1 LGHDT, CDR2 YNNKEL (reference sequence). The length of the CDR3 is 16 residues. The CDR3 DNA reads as TGTGCCAGCAGCCAAGATGCCAGGGGGAGAAGGTATGGCTACACCTTA. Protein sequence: CASSQDARGRRYGYTL.

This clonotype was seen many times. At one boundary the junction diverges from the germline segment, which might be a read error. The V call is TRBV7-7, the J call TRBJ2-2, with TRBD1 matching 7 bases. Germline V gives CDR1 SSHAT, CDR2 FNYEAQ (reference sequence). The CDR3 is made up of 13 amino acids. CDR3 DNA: TGTGCTAGCAGCGTAGGGACAGCGGGGGAGCTGTTTTTT. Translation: CASSVGTAGELFF.

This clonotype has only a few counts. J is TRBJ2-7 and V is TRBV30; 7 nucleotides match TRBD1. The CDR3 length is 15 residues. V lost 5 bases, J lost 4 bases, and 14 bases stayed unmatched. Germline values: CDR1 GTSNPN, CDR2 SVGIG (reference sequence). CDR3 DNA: TGTGCCTGGTCCTCCTTGACAGGGCAACATTACGAGCAGTACTTC. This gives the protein CAWSSLTGQHYEQYF.

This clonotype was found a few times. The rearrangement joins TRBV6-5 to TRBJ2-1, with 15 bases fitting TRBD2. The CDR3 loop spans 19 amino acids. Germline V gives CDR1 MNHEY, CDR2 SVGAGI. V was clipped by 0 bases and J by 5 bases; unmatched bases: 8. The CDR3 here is CASSYSGTSGGPTDNEQFF. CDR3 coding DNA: TGTGCCAGCAGTTACTCAGGGACTAGCGGGGGGCCGACCGACAATGAGCAGTTCTTC.

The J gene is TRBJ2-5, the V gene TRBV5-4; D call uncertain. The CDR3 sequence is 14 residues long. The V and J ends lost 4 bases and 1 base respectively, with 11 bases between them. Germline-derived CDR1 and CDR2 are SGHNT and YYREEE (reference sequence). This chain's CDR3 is CASSPTTIQETQYF. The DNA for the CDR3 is TGTGCCAGCAGCCCTACAACCATCCAAGAGACCCAGTACTTC.

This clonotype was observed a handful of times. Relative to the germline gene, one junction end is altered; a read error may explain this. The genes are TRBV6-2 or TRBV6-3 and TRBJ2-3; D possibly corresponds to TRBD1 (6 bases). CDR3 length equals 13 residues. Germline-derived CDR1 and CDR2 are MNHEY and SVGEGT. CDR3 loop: CASRKDSTDTKYF. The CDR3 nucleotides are TGTGCCAGCAGGAAGGACAGCACAGATACGAAGTATTTT.

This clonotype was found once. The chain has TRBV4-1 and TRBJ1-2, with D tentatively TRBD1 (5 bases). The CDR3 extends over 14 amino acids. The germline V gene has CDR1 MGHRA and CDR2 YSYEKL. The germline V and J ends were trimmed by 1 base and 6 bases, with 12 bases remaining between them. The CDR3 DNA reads TGCGCCAGCAGCCAAGTGGGGGAGGGGAATGGCTACACCTTC. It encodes CASSQVGEGNGYTF.

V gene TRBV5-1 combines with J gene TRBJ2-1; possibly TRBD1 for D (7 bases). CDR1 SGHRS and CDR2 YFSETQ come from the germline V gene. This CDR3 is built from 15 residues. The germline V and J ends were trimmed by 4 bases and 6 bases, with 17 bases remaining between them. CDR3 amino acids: CASSSGLTGSNEQFF. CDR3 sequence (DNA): TGCGCCAGCAGCAGCGGGTTGACAGGGTCCAATGAGCAGTTCTTC. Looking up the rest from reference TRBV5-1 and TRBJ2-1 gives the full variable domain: KAGVTQTPRYLIKTRGQQVTLSCSPISGHRSVSWYQQTPGQGLQFLFEYFSETQRNKGNFPGRFSGRQFSNSRSEMNVSTLELGDSALYLCASSSGLTGSNEQFFGPGTRLTVL.

CDR3 nucleotide sequence: TGCAGTGTTCCGTACCAAGAGACCCAGTACTTC. This codes for CSVPYQETQYF. The genes are TRBV20-1 and TRBJ2-5, with D unclear. The V and J ends lost 7 bases and 0 bases respectively, with 6 bases between them. The CDR3 covers 11 residues. Per the germline V gene, CDR1 is DFQATT and CDR2 is SNEGSKA (reference sequence).

The CDR3 region has the DNA TGTGCCAGCAGTCGTCTTGGACCGGGGACCCAGTACTTC. Translation: CASSRLGPGTQYF. V is TRBV28 and J is TRBJ2-5; the D is unclear. With 5 bases removed from V and 7 bases from J, the gap between germline ends came to 14 bases. Per the germline V gene, CDR1 is MDHEN and CDR2 is SYDVKM. This CDR3 has 13 residues.

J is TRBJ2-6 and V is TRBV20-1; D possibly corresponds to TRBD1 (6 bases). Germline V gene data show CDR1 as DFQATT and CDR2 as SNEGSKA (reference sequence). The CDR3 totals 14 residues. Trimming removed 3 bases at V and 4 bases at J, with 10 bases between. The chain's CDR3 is CSASTGTGANVLTF. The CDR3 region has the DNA TGCAGTGCTAGCACAGGGACAGGGGCCAACGTCCTGACTTTC.

The CDR3 nucleotides read TGTGCCAGCAGTGGTCGTCAGGGGGCTTCGAACACCGGGGAGCTGTTTTTT. Translation gives CASSGRQGASNTGELFF. The rearrangement uses TRBV12-3 or TRBV12-4 and TRBJ2-2, with 8 bases that match TRBD1. The CDR3 totals 17 residues. The V gene end was trimmed by 5 bases and the J gene end by 0 bases; junction bases not matched to a gene: 8.

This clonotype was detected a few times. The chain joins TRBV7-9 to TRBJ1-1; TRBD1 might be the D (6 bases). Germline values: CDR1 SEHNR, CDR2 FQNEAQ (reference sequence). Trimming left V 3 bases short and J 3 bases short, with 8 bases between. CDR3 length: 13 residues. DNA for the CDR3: TGTGCCAGCAGCTTCACAGGGTACACTGAAGCTTTCTTT. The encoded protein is CASSFTGYTEAFF.

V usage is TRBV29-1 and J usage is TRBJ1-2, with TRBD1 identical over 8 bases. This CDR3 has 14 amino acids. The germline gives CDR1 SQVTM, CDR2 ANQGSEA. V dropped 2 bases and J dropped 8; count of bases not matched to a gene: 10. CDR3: CSVEQAGGSEGYTF. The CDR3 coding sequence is TGCAGCGTTGAACAGGCAGGGGGCTCGGAGGGCTACACCTTC.

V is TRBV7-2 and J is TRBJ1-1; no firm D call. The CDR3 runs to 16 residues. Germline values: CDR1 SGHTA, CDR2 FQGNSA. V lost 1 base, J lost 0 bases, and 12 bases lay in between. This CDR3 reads CASSLGGQVMNTEAFF. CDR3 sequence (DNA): TGTGCCAGCAGCTTAGGAGGCCAGGTCATGAACACTGAAGCTTTCTTT.

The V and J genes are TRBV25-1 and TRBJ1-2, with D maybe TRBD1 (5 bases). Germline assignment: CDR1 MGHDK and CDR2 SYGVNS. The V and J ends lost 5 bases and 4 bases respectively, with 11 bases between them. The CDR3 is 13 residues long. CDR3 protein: CASSRGVGYGYTF. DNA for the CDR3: TGTGCCAGCAGTCGAGGGGTGGGCTATGGCTACACCTTC.

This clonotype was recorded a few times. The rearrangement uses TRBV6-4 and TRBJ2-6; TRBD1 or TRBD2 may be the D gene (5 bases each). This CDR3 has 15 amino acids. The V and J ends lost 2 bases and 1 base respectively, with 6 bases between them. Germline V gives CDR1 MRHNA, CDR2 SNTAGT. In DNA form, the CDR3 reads TGTGCCAGCAGTGACGGGGGATCTGGGGCCAACGTCCTGACTTTC. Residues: CASSDGGSGANVLTF.

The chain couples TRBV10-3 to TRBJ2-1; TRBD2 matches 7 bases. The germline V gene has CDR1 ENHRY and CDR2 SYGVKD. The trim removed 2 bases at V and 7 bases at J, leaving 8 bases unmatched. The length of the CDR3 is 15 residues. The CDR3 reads CAISEVTSVWNEQFF. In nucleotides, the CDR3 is TGTGCCATCAGTGAGGTAACTAGCGTGTGGAATGAGCAGTTCTTC.

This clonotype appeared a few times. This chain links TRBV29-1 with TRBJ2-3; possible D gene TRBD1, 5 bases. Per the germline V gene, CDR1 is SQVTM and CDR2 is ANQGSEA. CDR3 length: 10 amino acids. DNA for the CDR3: TGCAGATGGGGCCGAGATACGCAGTATTTT. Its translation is CRWGRDTQYF.

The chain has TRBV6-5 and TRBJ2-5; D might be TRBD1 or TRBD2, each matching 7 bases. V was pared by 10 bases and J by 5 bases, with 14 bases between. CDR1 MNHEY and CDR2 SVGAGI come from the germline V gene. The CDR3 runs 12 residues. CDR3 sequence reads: CATHRGGETQYF. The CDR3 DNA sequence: TGTGCCACCCACAGGGGAGGGGAGACCCAGTACTTC.

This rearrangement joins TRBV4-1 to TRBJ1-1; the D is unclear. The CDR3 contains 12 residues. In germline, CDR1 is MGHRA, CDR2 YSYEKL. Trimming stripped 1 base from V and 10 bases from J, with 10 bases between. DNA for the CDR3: TGCGCCAGCAGCCAAGGCACAGTCGGAGCTTTCTTT. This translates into CASSQGTVGAFF.

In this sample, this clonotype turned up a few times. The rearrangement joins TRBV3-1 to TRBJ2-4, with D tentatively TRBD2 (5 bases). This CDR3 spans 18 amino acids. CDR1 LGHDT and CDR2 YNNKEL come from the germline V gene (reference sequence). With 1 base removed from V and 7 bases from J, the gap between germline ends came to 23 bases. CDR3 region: CASSQVPNPGTPGNIQYF. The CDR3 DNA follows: TGTGCCAGCAGCCAAGTACCGAACCCAGGAACCCCGGGGAACATTCAGTACTTC.

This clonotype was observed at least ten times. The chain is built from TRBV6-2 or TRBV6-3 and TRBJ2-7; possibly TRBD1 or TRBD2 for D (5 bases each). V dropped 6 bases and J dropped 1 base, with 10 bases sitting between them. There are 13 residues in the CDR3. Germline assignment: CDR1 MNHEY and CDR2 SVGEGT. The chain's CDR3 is CASSWGTSYEQYF. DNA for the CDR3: TGTGCCAGCAGCTGGGGGACGTCCTACGAGCAGTACTTC.

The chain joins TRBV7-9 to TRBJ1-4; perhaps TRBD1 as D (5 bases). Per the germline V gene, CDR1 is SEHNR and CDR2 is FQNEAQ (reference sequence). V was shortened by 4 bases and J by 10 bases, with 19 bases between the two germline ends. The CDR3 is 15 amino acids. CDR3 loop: CASSSEGSPIGKLFF. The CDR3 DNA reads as TGTGCCAGCAGCTCAGAGGGGTCGCCCATCGGAAAACTGTTTTTT.

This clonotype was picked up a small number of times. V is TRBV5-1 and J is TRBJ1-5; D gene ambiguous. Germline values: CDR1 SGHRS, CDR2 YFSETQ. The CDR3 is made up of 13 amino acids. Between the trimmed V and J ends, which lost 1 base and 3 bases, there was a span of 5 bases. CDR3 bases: TGCGCCAGCAGCTTGTATCCCAATCAGCCCCAGCATTTT. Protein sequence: CASSLYPNQPQHF. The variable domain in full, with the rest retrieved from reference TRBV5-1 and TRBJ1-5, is KAGVTQTPRYLIKTRGQQVTLSCSPISGHRSVSWYQQTPGQGLQFLFEYFSETQRNKGNFPGRFSGRQFSNSRSEMNVSTLELGDSALYLCASSLYPNQPQHFGDGTRLSIL.